Shown below are 22 T cell receptor beta chains from a single sample sequenced in a study of blood T cell repertoires in COVID-19. Only in-frame clones appear in the TCRdb table, and some are missing; sequencing was by immunoSEQ multiplex PCR. Among 210,000 or so clones listed, over 75% were seen once. Sequencing used peripheral blood. The receptors stem from a man between 45 and 60 years old who had recovered from COVID-19.

This clone was observed once. The CDR3 bases are TGTGCCAGCTCACCACCGGTCTCGGCACGGGCTGAAGCTTTCTTT. As protein: CASSPPVSARAEAFF. V usage is TRBV18 and J usage is TRBJ1-1; D remains unclear. V lost 0 bases to trimming and J lost 6 bases, with 14 bases between them. CDR1 is KGHSH and CDR2 is LQKENI in the germline V gene. The CDR3 length is 15 residues.

The chain recombines TRBV7-3 with TRBJ2-2; TRBD2 matches at 8 bases. V shed 5 bases and J 0 bases; nucleotides not matched to a gene: 8. Per the germline V gene, CDR1 is SGHTA and CDR2 is FQGTGA. The CDR3 length is 17 residues. In DNA, the CDR3 is TGTGCCAGCAGCCCAGGAACTAGCGGTACGAACACCGGGGAGCTGTTTTTT. Translated: CASSPGTSGTNTGELFF.

The gene calls are TRBV24-1 and TRBJ2-1, with 7 positions matching TRBD1. Germline CDR1 reads KGHDR; CDR2 reads SFDVKD. The CDR3 runs to 12 residues. V lost 4 bases and J lost 14; bases outside the gene matches: 7. The CDR3 sequence: CATSDPWDSKFF. CDR3 nucleotide sequence: TGTGCCACCAGTGACCCTTGGGACAGCAAGTTCTTC.

This clone occurred once. This chain joins TRBV7-3 and TRBJ1-3; no clear D gene. From germline, CDR1 is SGHTA and CDR2 FQGTGA. Trimming stripped 4 bases from V and 0 bases from J, with 13 bases between. The CDR3 covers 16 residues. The CDR3 protein is CASSSPAAVSGNTIYF. CDR3 sequence (DNA): TGTGCCAGCAGCTCCCCGGCAGCGGTCTCTGGAAACACCATATATTTT.

The chain links TRBV14 to TRBJ2-7; tentative D call: TRBD1 (5 bases). This CDR3 contains 15 residues. The V gene lost 0 bases and the J gene lost 3 bases, with 12 bases spanning the gap. CDR1 and CDR2 (germline): SGHDN, FVKESK. Here the CDR3 DNA reads TGTGCCAGCAGCCAAGATATCACAGGTTTCTACGAGCAGTACTTC. Residues: CASSQDITGFYEQYF.

The rearrangement uses TRBV27 and TRBJ2-6; TRBD1 agrees at 8 bases. V dropped 1 base and J dropped 0; count of bases not matched to a gene: 5. The germline V gene has CDR1 MNHEY and CDR2 SMNVEV (reference sequence). CDR3 length: 18 residues. Written as DNA, the CDR3 is TGTGCCAGCAGTTTATTTGGGGACAGGAGCTCTGGGGCCAACGTCCTGACTTTC. This codes for CASSLFGDRSSGANVLTF.

The chain has TRBV27 and TRBJ1-3, with 8 bases lining up with TRBD1. The trim removed 8 bases at V and 2 bases at J, leaving 5 bases unmatched. The germline CDR1 and CDR2 sequences are MNHEY and SMNVEV (reference sequence). CDR3 length: 14 residues. CDR3 residues: CASGQDRAGNTIYF. Here the CDR3 DNA reads TGTGCCAGCGGTCAGGACAGGGCTGGAAACACCATATATTTT.

The chain is built from TRBV25-1 and TRBJ2-1, with 8 bases fitting TRBD1. The ends lost 3 bases at V and 7 bases at J; junction bases unmatched: 11. CDR1 is MGHDK and CDR2 is SYGVNS in the germline V gene. This CDR3 is built from 16 residues. CDR3 in DNA: TGTGCCAGCAGTGAGACGGTTGCCAGGGGGCGGAATGAGCAGTTCTTC. Its translation is CASSETVARGRNEQFF.

This chain joins TRBV21-1 and TRBJ2-5; TRBD1 is the table's D call, not checked against the DNA. TRBV21-1 is flagged as a pseudogene. The CDR3 contains 12 residues. The CDR3 sequence: CASSKSTGHKYF. DNA of the CDR3: TGTGCCAGCAGCAAATCAACGGGACACAAGTACTTC.

This sequence joins TRBV2 and TRBJ2-7; the match to TRBD2 covers 12 bases. Germline V gives CDR1 SNHLY, CDR2 FYNNEI. This CDR3 is 15 amino acids long. The J segment lost 2 bases and the V segment lost 5 bases, leaving 4 bases of the junction unmatched. The chain's CDR3 is CASSTGTSGPYEQYF. As DNA, the CDR3 is TGTGCCAGCAGTACCGGGACTAGCGGGCCCTACGAGCAGTACTTC.

The rearrangement uses TRBV25-1 and TRBJ2-3; TRBD2 aligns across 13 bases. V gave up 3 bases and J gave up 3 bases; unmatched junction bases: 9. Germline V gives CDR1 MGHDK, CDR2 SYGVNS. This CDR3 has 18 amino acids. The CDR3 loop is CASSDGLAGETGTDTQYF. In DNA form, the CDR3 reads TGTGCCAGCAGTGATGGACTAGCGGGAGAAACAGGAACAGATACGCAGTATTTT.

V is TRBV5-4 and J is TRBJ1-1, with D uncertain. The CDR3 totals 17 residues. In germline, CDR1 is SGHNT, CDR2 YYREEE (reference sequence). The ends were cut back, 2 bases at V and 5 bases at J, with 22 bases in the middle. In nucleotides, the CDR3 is TGTGCCAGCAGCTTTCTACTCCAGCCTTCTGGACTGACTGAAGCTTTCTTT. Encoded protein: CASSFLLQPSGLTEAFF.

This sequence joins TRBV28 and TRBJ2-5; 10 nucleotides agree with TRBD1. V lost 2 bases and J lost 5; bases outside the gene matches: 8. The CDR3 is 16 residues long. Germline V gene data show CDR1 as MDHEN and CDR2 as SYDVKM. CDR3 sequence reads: CASSLGPGQGFETQYF. The CDR3 DNA sequence: TGTGCCAGCAGTTTAGGTCCGGGACAGGGGTTCGAGACCCAGTACTTC.

The chain joins TRBV10-3 to TRBJ2-1, with a tentative D call TRBD2 (5 bases). CDR1 is ENHRY, CDR2 SYGVKD, per germline. CDR3 length equals 14 residues. The germline V and J ends were trimmed by 5 bases and 1 base, with 9 bases remaining between them. CDR3 DNA: TGTGCCATCAGTCGTGAGGGATCCTACAATGAGCAGTTCTTC. Its protein product is CAISREGSYNEQFF.

This clone was seen a few times. The CDR3: CASNGQGFAEAFF. In DNA, the CDR3 is TGTGCCAGTAACGGACAGGGGTTCGCTGAAGCTTTCTTT. The J gene is TRBJ1-1, the V gene TRBV19; 9 nucleotides line up with TRBD1. CDR1 and CDR2 from the germline V gene are LNHDA and SQIVND (reference sequence). The CDR3 sequence is 13 residues long. With 7 bases clipped from V and 6 bases from J, the junction kept 6 bases outside the gene matches.

The chain joins TRBV19 to TRBJ2-4; 11 nucleotides line up with TRBD2. The J segment lost 2 bases and the V segment lost 4 bases, leaving 7 bases of the junction unmatched. Germline V gene data show CDR1 as LNHDA and CDR2 as SQIVND (reference sequence). The CDR3 is 17 amino acids. CDR3 sequence: CASSTIAGGSTKNIQYF. The CDR3 coding sequence is TGTGCCAGTAGTACCATAGCGGGAGGGAGTACCAAAAACATTCAGTACTTC.

The count of this clone is one. V and J are TRBV21-1 and TRBJ2-1; whether TRBD2, the table's D call, matches the DNA was not checked. TRBV21-1 is shown as a pseudogene. The length of the CDR3 is 16 residues. The CDR3 is CASSNSISLPYNEQFF. The DNA of the CDR3 is TGTGCCAGCAGCAACTCTATCTCCTTACCCTACAATGAGCAGTTCTTC.

The chain couples TRBV6-1 to TRBJ1-5; D not certain. The germline CDR1 and CDR2 sequences are MNHNS and SASEGT. The CDR3 is made up of 14 amino acids. V lost 3 bases and J lost 2, with 8 bases in between. The CDR3 here is CASSDNIGNQPQHF. The CDR3 bases are TGTGCCAGCAGTGACAACATTGGCAATCAGCCCCAGCATTTT.

V gene TRBV28 combines with J gene TRBJ2-7; 13 bases agree with TRBD2. CDR1 is MDHEN and CDR2 is SYDVKM in the germline V gene. The CDR3 runs 14 residues. J was trimmed by 5 bases and V by 5 bases; bases with no gene match: 3. This chain's CDR3 is CASSRGLAGDEQYF. The CDR3 nucleotides are TGTGCCAGCAGTCGCGGACTAGCGGGAGACGAGCAGTACTTC. The variable domain in full, completed from reference TRBV28 and TRBJ2-7, reads DVKVTQSSRYLVKRTGEKVFLECVQDMDHENMFWYRQDPGLGLRLIYFSYDVKMKEKGDIPEGYSVSREKKERFSLILESASTNQTSMYLCASSRGLAGDEQYFGPGTRLTVT.

The chain links TRBV30 to TRBJ1-1; D may be TRBD1 (6 bases). The CDR3 spans 13 residues. Germline CDR1 reads GTSNPN; CDR2 reads SVGIG (reference sequence). V gave up 7 bases and J gave up 1 base, with 13 bases separating them. In DNA form, the CDR3 reads TGTGCCTTAACAGGACAGAGGAACACTGAAGCTTTCTTT. Its translation is CALTGQRNTEAFF. Supplemented by reference TRBV30 and TRBJ1-1, the full variable domain reads SQTIHQWPATLVQPVGSPLSLECTVEGTSNPNLYWYRQAAGRGLQLLFYSVGIGQISSEVPQNLSASRPQDRQFILSSKKLLLSDSGFYLCALTGQRNTEAFFGQGTRLTVV.

This clone has a handful of counts. The V and J genes are TRBV7-3 and TRBJ2-1; tentative D call: TRBD2 (5 bases). V gave up 5 bases and J gave up 6 bases, with 20 bases separating them. CDR3 length: 16 residues. Germline lookup yields CDR1 SGHTA and CDR2 FQGTGA. CDR3 in amino acids: CASSPGLEAAGNEQFF. Here the CDR3 DNA reads TGTGCCAGCAGCCCGGGGTTGGAGGCCGCGGGCAATGAGCAGTTCTTC.

In this sample, this clone turned up a few times. The rearrangement links TRBV14 to TRBJ1-1, with D possibly matching TRBD1 (6 bases). The length of the CDR3 is 15 residues. Germline V gene sequence: CDR1 SGHDN, CDR2 FVKESK. V was cut by 0 bases and J by 0 bases, with 8 bases left in between. DNA of the CDR3: TGTGCCAGCAGCCAAGAATACAGGGTGAACACTGAAGCTTTCTTT. Amino acids: CASSQEYRVNTEAFF.